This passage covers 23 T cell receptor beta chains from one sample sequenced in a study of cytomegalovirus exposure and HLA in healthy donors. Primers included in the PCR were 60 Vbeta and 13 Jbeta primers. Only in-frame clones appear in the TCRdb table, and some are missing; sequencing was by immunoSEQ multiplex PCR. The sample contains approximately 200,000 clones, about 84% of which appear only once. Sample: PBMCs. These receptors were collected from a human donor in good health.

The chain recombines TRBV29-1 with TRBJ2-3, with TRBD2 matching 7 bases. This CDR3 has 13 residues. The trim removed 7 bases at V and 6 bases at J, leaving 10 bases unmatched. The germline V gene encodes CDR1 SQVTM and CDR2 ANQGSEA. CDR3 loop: CSAESGARDTQYF. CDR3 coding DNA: TGCAGCGCCGAAAGCGGGGCCCGGGATACGCAGTATTTT.

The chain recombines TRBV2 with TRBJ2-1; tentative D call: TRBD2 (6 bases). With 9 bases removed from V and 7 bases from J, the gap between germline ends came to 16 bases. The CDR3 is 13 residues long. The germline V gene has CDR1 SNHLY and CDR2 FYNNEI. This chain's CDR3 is CAREPRRANEQFF. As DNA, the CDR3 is TGTGCCAGGGAACCTAGGAGGGCTAATGAGCAGTTCTTC.

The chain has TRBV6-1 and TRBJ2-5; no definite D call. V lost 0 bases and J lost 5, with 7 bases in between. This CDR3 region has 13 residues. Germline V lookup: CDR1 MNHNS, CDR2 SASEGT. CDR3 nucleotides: TGTGCCAGCAGTGAAGCGTGGCGGGAGACCCAGTACTTC. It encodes CASSEAWRETQYF.

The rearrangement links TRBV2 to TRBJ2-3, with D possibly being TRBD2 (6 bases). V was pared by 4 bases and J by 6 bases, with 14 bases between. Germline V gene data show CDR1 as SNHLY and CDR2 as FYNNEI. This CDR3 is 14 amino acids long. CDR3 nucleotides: TGTGCCAGCAGTGCCACTAGCCGGATGGATACGCAGTATTTT. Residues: CASSATSRMDTQYF. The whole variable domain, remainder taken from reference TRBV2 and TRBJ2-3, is EPEVTQTPSHQVTQMGQEVILRCVPISNHLYFYWYRQILGQKVEFLVSFYNNEISEKSEIFDDQFSVERPDGSNFTLKIRSTKLEDSAMYFCASSATSRMDTQYFGPGTRLTVL.

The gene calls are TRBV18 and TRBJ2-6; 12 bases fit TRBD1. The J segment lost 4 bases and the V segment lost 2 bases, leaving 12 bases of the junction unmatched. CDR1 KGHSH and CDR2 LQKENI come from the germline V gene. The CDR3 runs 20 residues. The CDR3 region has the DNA TGTGCCAGCTCACCAATGGAACCGGGACAGGGGGCAACAGGGGCCAACGTCCTGACTTTC. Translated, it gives CASSPMEPGQGATGANVLTF.

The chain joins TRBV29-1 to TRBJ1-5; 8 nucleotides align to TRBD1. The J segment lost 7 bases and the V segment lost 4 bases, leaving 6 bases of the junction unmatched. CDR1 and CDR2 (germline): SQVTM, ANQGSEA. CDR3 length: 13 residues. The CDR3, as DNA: TGCAGCGTTGCAGGGGGCGATTACCAGCCCCAGCATTTT. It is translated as CSVAGGDYQPQHF.

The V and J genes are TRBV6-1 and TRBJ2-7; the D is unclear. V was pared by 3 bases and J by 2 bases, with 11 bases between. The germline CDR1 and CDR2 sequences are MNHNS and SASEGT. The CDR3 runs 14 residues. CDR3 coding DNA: TGTGCCAGCAGTGATTGGGCTAATCCCTACGAGCAGTACTTC. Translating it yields CASSDWANPYEQYF.

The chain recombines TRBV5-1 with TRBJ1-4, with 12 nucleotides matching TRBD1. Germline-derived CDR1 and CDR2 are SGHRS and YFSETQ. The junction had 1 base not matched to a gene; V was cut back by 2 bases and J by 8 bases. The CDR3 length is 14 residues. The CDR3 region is CASSFGTGGEKLFF. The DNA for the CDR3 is TGCGCCAGCAGCTTCGGGACAGGGGGCGAAAAACTGTTTTTT.

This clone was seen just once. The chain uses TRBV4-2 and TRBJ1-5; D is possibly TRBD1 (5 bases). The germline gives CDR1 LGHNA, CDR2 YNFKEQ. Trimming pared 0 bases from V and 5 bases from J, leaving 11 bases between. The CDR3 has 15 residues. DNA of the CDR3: TGTGCCAGCAGCCAAGAGTCGGGGGGATATCAGCCCCAGCATTTT. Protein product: CASSQESGGYQPQHF.

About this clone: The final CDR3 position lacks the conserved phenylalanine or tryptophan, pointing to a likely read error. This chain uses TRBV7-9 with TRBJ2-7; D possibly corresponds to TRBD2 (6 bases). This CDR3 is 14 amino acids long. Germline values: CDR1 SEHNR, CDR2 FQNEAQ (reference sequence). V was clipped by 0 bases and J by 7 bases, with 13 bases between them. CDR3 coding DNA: TGTGCCAGCAGCTTAGCTAGCGGAGCGTGGGAGCAGTACCTC. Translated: CASSLASGAWEQYL.

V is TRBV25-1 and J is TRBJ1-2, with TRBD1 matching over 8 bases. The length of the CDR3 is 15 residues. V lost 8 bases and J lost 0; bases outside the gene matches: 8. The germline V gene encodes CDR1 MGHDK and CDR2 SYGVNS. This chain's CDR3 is CASLDETGANYGYTF. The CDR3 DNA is TGTGCCAGCCTAGACGAGACAGGGGCTAACTATGGCTACACCTTC.

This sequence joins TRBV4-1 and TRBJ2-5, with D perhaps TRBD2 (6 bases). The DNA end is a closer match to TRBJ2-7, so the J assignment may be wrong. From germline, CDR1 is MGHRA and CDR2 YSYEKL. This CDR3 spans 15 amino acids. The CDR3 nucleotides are TGCGCCAGCAGCCAAGGGGTTAGCGGCTCCTACGAGCAGTACTTC. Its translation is CASSQGVSGSYEQYF.

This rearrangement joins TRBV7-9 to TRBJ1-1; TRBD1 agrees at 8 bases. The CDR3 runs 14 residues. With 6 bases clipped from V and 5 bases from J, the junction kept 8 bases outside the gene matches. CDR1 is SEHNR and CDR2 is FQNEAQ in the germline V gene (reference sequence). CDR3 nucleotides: TGTGCCAGCAGTAATCAGGGACAGGCAACTGAAGCTTTCTTT. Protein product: CASSNQGQATEAFF.

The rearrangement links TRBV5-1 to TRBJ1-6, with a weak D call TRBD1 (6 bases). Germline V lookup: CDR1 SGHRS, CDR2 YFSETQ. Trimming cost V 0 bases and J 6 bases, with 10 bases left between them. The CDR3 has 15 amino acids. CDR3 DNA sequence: TGCGCCAGCAGCTTGGGGACAGCGGCTAATTCACCCCTCCACTTT. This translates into CASSLGTAANSPLHF.

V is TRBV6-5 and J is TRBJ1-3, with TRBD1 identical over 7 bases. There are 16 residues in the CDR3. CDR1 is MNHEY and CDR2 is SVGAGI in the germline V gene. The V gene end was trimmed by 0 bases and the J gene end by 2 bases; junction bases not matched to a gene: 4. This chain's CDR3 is CASSYSGTATGNTIYF. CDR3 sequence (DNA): TGTGCCAGCAGTTACTCGGGGACAGCTACTGGAAACACCATATATTTT.

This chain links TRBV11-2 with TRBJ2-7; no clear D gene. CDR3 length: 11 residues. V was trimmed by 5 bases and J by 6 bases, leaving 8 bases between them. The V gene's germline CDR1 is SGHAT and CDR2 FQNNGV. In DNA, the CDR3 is TGTGCCAGCAGCCCTTTCGGCGAGCAGTACTTC. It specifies CASSPFGEQYF.

CDR3 DNA: TGTGCCAGCAGCTTTGGACTAGGGAGCTACGAGCAGTACTTC. Translated, it gives CASSFGLGSYEQYF. The genes are TRBV7-2 and TRBJ2-7, with 7 bases that match TRBD2. The J segment lost 3 bases and the V segment lost 3 bases, leaving 5 bases of the junction unmatched. This CDR3 is built from 14 residues. Germline CDR1 is SGHTA and CDR2 is FQGNSA.

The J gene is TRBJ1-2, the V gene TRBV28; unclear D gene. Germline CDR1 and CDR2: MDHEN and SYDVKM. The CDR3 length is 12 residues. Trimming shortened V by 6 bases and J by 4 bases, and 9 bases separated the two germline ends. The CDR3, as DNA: TGTGCCAGCAGCCCGGGAACCTATGGCTACACCTTC. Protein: CASSPGTYGYTF.

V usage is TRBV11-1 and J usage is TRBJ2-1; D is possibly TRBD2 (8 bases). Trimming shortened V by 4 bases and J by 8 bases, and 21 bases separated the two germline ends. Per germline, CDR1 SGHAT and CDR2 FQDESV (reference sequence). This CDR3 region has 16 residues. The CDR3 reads CASSSPGTRGLHEQFF. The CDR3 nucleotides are TGTGCCAGCAGCTCACCCGGGACTAGGGGGCTCCATGAGCAGTTCTTC.

In DNA, the CDR3 is TGTGCCAGCAGCTTAGTCTCGGGGGGAGGTGGCTACACCTTC. Translated: CASSLVSGGGGYTF. The V and J genes are TRBV7-9 and TRBJ1-2; the D gene is possibly TRBD1 (5 bases). This CDR3 is built from 14 residues. V gave up 1 base and J gave up 7 bases, with 13 bases separating them. CDR1 SEHNR and CDR2 FQNEAQ come from the germline V gene (reference sequence).

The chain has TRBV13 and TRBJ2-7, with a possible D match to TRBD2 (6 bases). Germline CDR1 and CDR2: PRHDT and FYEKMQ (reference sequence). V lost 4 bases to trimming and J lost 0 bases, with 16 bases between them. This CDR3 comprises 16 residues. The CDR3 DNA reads TGTGCCAGCAGCTCCTTTTATGGGAGGAGCTCCTACGAGCAGTACTTC. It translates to CASSSFYGRSSYEQYF.

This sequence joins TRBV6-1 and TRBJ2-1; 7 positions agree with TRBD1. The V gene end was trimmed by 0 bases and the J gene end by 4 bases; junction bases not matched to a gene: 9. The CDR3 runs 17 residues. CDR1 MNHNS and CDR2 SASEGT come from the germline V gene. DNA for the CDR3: TGTGCCAGCAGTGAAGCGATGAAGGGGGCCTGGTACAATGAGCAGTTCTTC. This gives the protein CASSEAMKGAWYNEQFF.

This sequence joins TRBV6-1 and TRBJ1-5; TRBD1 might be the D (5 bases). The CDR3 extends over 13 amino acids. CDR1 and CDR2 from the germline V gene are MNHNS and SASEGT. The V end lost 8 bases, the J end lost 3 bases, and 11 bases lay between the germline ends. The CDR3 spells CASGNRHNQPQHF. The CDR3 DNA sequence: TGTGCCAGCGGGAACAGGCACAATCAGCCCCAGCATTTT.